This T cell receptor (beta chain) comes out of a study of CD8+ T cells in alopecia areata. Study at large: After 6 to 18 months of tofacitinib, follow-up continued 6 months off drug.

Turning to this clone: Its antigen remains unknown.

V was pared by 0 bases and J by 8 bases, with 16 bases between. This CDR3 is built from 14 residues. Germline V gene sequence: CDR1 GTSNPN, CDR2 SVGIG (reference sequence). General study results and limits: Clarity of TCR sharing across patients fell short of that in mice, possibly HLA-related.

Sequencing used cDNA as its template, made by extracting RNA and reverse transcribing it. Data came from immunoSEQ multiplex PCR; TCRdb stores just in-frame clones and leaves some out. The sample holds almost 250,000 clones; roughly two thirds are singletons and the top ten take approximately 1.2%. The source was CD4+ T cells sorted from blood, collected at week 0. This TCR came from a human donor with alopecia areata. V and J are TRBV30 and TRBJ1-2, with D possibly matching TRBD1 (6 bases). The CDR3 DNA follows: TGTGCCTGGAGTGTACGGTTGGGGGCGCGCGGCTACACCTTC. Its translation is CAWSVRLGARGYTF. The full variable domain, completed using reference TRBV30 and TRBJ1-2, is SQTIHQWPATLVQPVGSPLSLECTVEGTSNPNLYWYRQAAGRGLQLLFYSVGIGQISSEVPQNLSASRPQDRQFILSSKKLLLSDSGFYLCAWSVRLGARGYTFGSGTRLTVV.